This TCR beta chain was sequenced in a study of T cell responses to AZD1222 COVID-19 vaccine. The CDR3 is made up of 16 amino acids. Trimming cost V 0 bases and J 3 bases, with 15 bases left between them. CDR1 SGHDT and CDR2 YYEEEE come from the germline V gene. Regarding the study as a whole: The donor group comprised mostly white British people and more females; the analysis possibly underestimated clonal diversity. Only 5 or 6 people who got AZD1222 tested seropositive at baseline.

Concerning this clone itself: Its antigen remains unknown.

The repertoire was sequenced with immunoSEQ multiplex PCR; TCRdb's copy has only in-frame clones and lacks some. Among around 120,000 clones, around 95% were seen once, and the ten largest hold 2% to 2.5%. The sample in question was peripheral blood, obtained on day 0 of AZD1222 vaccination. The receptor was isolated from an adult in good health. The genes are TRBV5-6 and TRBJ1-2; D not certain. CDR3 in amino acids: CASSLDPEPTYYGYTF. Written as DNA, the CDR3 is TGTGCCAGCAGCTTGGACCCGGAACCCACTTACTATGGCTACACCTTC.